This TCR beta chain was captured in a study of T cells in Graves' hyperthyroidism and ophthalmopathy. At the level of the study: Peripheral blood specimens were obtained at initial diagnosis, prior to any treatment. The study, taken as a whole, reports: Ophthalmopathy and stable hyperthyroidism were separated by a 13 V-J model.

As to this clonotype: Antigen unknown. Being one base from a much bigger clone, this may be a read error.

Researchers took RNA transcripts and amplified the TCR beta CDR3 regions from them. The HTBI primer set drove a first-round RT-PCR of the TCR CDR3. One entry per CDR3 protein, called by TCRdb with MiXCR from the multiplex PCR reads. The sample yields over 300,000 distinct CDR3 sequences, around 15% seen once. This CDR3 is built from 12 residues. Germline-derived CDR1 and CDR2 are MNHNS and SASEGT. Patients with ophthalmopathy all had a Clinical Activity Score of at least 3, a NOSPECS grade of at least 4 and duration under 3 months. V gene TRBV6-1 combines with J gene TRBJ1-1; D might be TRBD1 (5 bases). The TCR sequence derives from a woman in her thirties or forties with Graves' ophthalmopathy. The sample consisted of blood. CDR3 sequence reads: CTSSSGTASAFF. DNA for the CDR3: TGTACCAGCAGCTCGGGGACGGCCTCTGCTTTCTTT.